This T cell receptor (beta chain) was recorded in a study of shared clonotypes between healthy human individuals. Study-level background: The composition of the donors was two women and a few men aged 18 to 49.

Assay runs were performed at deep level. The material for each subset, its genomic DNA, was split evenly across several immunoSEQ plates. The data were produced by immunoSEQ multiplex PCR, yet TCRdb's version contains in-frame clones alone and is incomplete. This sample has 400,000 to 500,000 clones, with approximately 79% found just once. This CDR3 contains 12 residues. CDR1 and CDR2 (germline): WSHSY, SAAADI. V was pared by 9 bases and J by 3 bases, with 5 bases of the junction left unmatched. Sequencing was performed on PBMCs. This TCR derives from a woman between 40 and 55 years old in good health. Some clones in this sample may be carry-over from other donors' samples. V usage is TRBV10-2 and J usage is TRBJ2-7; TRBD1 agrees at 7 bases. The CDR3 region is CASGTDFYEQYF. DNA of the CDR3: TGCGCCAGTGGGACAGATTTCTACGAGCAGTACTTC.